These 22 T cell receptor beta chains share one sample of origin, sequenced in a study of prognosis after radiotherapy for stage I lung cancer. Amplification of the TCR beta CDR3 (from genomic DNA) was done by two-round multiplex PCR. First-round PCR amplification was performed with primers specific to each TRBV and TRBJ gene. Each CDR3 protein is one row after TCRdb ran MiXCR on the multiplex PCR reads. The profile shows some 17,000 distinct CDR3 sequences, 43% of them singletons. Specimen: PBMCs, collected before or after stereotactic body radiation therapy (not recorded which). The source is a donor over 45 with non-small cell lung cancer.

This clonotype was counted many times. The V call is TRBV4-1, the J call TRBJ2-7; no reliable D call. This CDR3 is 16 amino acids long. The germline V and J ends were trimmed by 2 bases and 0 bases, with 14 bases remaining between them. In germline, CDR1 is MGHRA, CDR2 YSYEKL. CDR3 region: CASSQTGPYVSYEQYF. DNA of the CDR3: TGCGCCAGCAGCCAAACTGGACCGTATGTCTCCTACGAGCAGTACTTC.

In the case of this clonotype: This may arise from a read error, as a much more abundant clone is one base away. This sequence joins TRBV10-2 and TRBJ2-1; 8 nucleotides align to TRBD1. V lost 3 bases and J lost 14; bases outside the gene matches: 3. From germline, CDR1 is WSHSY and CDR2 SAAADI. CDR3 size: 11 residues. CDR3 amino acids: CASSDWTGKFF. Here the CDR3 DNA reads TGCGCCAGCAGTGACTGGACAGGGAAGTTCTTC.

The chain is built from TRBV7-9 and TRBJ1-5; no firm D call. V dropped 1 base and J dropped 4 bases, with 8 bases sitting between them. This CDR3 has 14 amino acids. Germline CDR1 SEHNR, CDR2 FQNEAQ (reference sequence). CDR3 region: CASSLGAGNQPQHF. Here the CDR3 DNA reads TGTGCCAGCAGCTTAGGGGCAGGAAATCAGCCCCAGCATTTT.

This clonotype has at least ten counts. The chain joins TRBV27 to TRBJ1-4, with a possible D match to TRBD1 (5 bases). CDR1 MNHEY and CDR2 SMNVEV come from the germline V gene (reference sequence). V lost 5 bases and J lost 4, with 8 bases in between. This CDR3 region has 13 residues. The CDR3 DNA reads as TGTGCCAGCAGTCGACAGCTTAATGAAAAACTGTTTTTT. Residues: CASSRQLNEKLFF.

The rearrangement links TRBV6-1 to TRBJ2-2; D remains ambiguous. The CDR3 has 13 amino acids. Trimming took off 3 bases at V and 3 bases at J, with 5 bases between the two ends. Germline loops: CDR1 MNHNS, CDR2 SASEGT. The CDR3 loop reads CASSDLYTGELFF. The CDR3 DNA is TGTGCCAGCAGTGACCTTTACACCGGGGAGCTGTTTTTT.

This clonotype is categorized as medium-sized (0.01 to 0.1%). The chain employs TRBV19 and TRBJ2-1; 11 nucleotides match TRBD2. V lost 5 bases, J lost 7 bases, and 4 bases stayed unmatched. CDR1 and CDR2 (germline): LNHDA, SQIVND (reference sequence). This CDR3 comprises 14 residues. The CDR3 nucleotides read TGTGCCAGTAGTCGACTAGCGGGGAAGAATGAGCAGTTCTTC. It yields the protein CASSRLAGKNEQFF.

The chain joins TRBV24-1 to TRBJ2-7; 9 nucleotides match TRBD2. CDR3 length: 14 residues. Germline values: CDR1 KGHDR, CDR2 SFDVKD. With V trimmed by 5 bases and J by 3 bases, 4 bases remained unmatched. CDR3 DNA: TGTGCCACCAGTGCTGATAGCGGGAGCTACGAGCAGTACTTC. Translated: CATSADSGSYEQYF.

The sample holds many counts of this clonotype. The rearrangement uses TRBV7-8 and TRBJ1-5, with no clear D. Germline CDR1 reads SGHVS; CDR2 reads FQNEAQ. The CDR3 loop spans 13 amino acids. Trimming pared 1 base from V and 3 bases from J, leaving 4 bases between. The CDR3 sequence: CASSLDFNQPQHF. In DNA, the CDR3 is TGTGCCAGCAGCTTAGATTTCAATCAGCCCCAGCATTTT.

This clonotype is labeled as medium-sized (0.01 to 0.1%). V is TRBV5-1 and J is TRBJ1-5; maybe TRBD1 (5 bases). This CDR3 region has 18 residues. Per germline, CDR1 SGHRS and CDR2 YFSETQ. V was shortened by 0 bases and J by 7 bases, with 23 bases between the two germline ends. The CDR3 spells CASSLALMSTGVRQPQHF. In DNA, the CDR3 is TGCGCCAGCAGCTTGGCCTTAATGAGTACAGGAGTGCGACAGCCCCAGCATTTT. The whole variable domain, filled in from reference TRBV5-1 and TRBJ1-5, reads KAGVTQTPRYLIKTRGQQVTLSCSPISGHRSVSWYQQTPGQGLQFLFEYFSETQRNKGNFPGRFSGRQFSNSRSEMNVSTLELGDSALYLCASSLALMSTGVRQPQHFGDGTRLSIL.

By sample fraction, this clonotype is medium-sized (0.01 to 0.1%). The CDR3 sequence: CASSLSAGGRDEQYF. CDR3 DNA: TGTGCCAGCAGCTTATCGGCGGGAGGGAGGGACGAGCAGTACTTC. V is TRBV11-2 and J is TRBJ2-7; 9 bases agree with TRBD2. The CDR3 extends over 15 amino acids. Trimming removed 2 bases from V and 5 bases from J; junction bases left unmatched: 7. Germline CDR1 and CDR2: SGHAT and FQNNGV. Combining the CDR3 with reference TRBV11-2 and TRBJ2-7 gives the whole variable domain EAGVAQSPRYKIIEKRQSVAFWCNPISGHATLYWYQQILGQGPKLLIQFQNNGVVDDSQLPKDRFSAERLKGVDSTLKIQPAKLEDSAVYLCASSLSAGGRDEQYFGPGTRLTVT.

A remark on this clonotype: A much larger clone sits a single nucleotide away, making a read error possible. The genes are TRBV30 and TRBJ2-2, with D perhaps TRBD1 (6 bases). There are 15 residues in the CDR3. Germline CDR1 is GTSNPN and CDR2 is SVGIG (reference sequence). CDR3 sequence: CAWSVPGAMYGELLF. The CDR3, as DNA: TGTGCCTGGAGTGTCCCAGGGGCGATGTACGGGGAGCTGCTTTTT.

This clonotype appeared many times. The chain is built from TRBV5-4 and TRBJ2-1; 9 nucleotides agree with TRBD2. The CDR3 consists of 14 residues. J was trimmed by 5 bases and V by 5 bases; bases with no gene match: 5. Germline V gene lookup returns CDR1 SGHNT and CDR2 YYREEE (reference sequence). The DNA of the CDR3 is TGTGCCAGCAGTTATAGCGGGGGCCACAATGAGCAGTTCTTC. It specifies CASSYSGGHNEQFF.

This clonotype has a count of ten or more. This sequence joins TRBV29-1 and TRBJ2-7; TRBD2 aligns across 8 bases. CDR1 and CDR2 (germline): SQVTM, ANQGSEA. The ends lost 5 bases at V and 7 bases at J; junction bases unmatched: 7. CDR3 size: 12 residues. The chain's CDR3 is CSVKAGVREQYF. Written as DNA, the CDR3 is TGCAGCGTTAAAGCGGGAGTACGGGAGCAGTACTTC.

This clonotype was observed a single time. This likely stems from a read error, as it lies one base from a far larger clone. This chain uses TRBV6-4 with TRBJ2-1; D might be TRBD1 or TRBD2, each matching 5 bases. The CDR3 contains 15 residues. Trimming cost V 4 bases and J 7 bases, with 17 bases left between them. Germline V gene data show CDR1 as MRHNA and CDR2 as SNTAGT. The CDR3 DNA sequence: TGTGCCAGCAGTGCCCTGGGAGTGGGGGTTAATGAGCAGTTCTTC. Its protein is CASSALGVGVNEQFF.

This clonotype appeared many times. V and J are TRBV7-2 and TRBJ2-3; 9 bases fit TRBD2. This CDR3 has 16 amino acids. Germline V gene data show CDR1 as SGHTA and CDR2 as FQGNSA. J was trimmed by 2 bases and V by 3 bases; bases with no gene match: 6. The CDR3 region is CASSFIAGALTDTQYF. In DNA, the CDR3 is TGTGCCAGCAGCTTTATAGCGGGGGCCCTCACAGATACGCAGTATTTT.

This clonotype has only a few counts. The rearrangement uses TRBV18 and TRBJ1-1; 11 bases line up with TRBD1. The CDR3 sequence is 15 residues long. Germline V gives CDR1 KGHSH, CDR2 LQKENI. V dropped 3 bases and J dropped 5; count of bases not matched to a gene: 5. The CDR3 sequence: CASSPFGTGGTEAFF. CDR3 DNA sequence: TGTGCCAGCTCACCGTTCGGGACAGGGGGGACTGAAGCTTTCTTT.

CDR3 coding DNA: TGTGCCAGCATCCTCCTGGACAGGGCGATAGATACGCAGTATTTT. Its protein is CASILLDRAIDTQYF. The chain employs TRBV6-2 or TRBV6-3 and TRBJ2-3; 8 bases map to TRBD1. The CDR3 has 15 amino acids. Losses at the gene ends were 7 bases for V and 5 bases for J; bases not matched to a gene: 11. In germline, CDR1 is MNHEY, CDR2 SVGEGT.

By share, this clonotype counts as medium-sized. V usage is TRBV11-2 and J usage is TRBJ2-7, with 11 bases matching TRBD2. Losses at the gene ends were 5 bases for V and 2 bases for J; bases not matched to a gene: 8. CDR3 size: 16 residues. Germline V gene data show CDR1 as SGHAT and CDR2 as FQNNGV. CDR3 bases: TGTGCCAGCAGCCGAGCTACTAGCGGGGGAACCTACGAGCAGTACTTC. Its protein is CASSRATSGGTYEQYF.

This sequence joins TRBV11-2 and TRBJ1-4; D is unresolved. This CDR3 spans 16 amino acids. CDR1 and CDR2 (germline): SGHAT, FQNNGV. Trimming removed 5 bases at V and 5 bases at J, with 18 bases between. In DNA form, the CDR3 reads TGTGCCAGCAGCCCTGGTTTTTTCGAAGGGAATGAAAAACTGTTTTTT. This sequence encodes CASSPGFFEGNEKLFF.

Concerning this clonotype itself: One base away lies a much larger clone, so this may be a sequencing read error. The CDR3 loop reads CSSLLNTEAFF. The CDR3 DNA sequence: TGCAGTTCACTCTTGAACACTGAAGCTTTCTTT. The chain recombines TRBV20-1 with TRBJ1-1; no clear D gene. Germline-derived CDR1 and CDR2 are DFQATT and SNEGSKA (reference sequence). This CDR3 spans 11 amino acids. V lost 8 bases, J lost 0 bases, and 7 bases lay in between.

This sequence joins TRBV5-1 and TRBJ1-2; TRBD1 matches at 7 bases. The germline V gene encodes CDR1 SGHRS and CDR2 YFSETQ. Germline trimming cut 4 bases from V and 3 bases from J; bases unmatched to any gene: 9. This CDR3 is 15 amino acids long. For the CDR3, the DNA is TGCGCCAGCAGCCTGTCCCGTGGACAGGACTATGGCTACACCTTC. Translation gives CASSLSRGQDYGYTF.

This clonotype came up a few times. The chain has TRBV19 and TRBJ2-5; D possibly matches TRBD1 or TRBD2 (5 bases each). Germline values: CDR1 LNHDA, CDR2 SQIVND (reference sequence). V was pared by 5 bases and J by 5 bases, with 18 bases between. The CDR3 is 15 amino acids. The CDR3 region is CASSLLGRLTETQYF. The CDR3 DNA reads TGTGCCAGTAGTCTCCTGGGACGCCTCACGGAGACCCAGTACTTC.